The sample holds a few counts of the clone carrying this TCR beta chain. Antigen specificity is unknown. This entry is derived from a study of shared clonotypes between healthy human individuals. Findings of the study overall: Despite large depth, rarefaction showed incomplete sorted-subset sequencing. Naive subsets, compared against memory subsets, generally had larger estimated richness values. Clonotype sharing among donors was expected to depend on sequencing depth. Naive CD4 clonotypes overlapped across a handful of donors at 4.5% to 5.5%.

Clones were read by immunoSEQ multiplex PCR, and TCRdb kept only the in-frame ones, dropping some. The data hold some 2.4 million clones, with under 95% observed a single time. The specimen was naive CD4+ T cells from PBMCs. Subset meaning: CD45RA+ positively selected. The source is a man aged 18 to 35 in good health. Some clones in this sample may be carry-over from other donors' samples.

The CDR3 reads CASSRHSGELFF. CDR3 coding DNA: TGTGCCAGCAGCCGACACTCCGGGGAGCTGTTTTTT. V and J are TRBV2 and TRBJ2-2; D not resolved. The CDR3 totals 12 residues. Germline assignment: CDR1 SNHLY and CDR2 FYNNEI. V lost 6 bases and J 6 bases, leaving 8 bases between the germline ends.